The 18 T cell receptor beta chains below were found in one sample sequenced in a study of T-cell reconstitution after alpha-beta-depleted transplantation in children. Using unique molecular identifiers, the investigators prepared the TCRbeta library. TCRdb re-analysed the PCR reads in MiXCR, keeping a single row per CDR3 protein. This repertoire shows fewer than 700,000 distinct CDR3 sequences, more than 20% found once; its top ten account for around 14%. The sequenced sample was PBMCs, mostly from graft donor cells, obtained 360 days after TCRalphabeta/CD19-depleted stem cell transplant. Source of these receptors: a boy younger than two who had a stem cell transplant for acute myeloid leukemia, so the T cells may come from the graft donor.

This clonotype was counted a few times. The rearrangement joins TRBV29-1 to TRBJ1-2, with 8 bases identical to TRBD1. The germline V gene has CDR1 SQVTM and CDR2 ANQGSEA. The J segment lost 3 bases and the V segment lost 3 bases, leaving 3 bases of the junction unmatched. This CDR3 has 13 amino acids. The CDR3 sequence: CSVEDRVHYGYTF. As DNA, the CDR3 is TGCAGCGTTGAGGACAGGGTTCACTATGGCTACACCTTC.

This clonotype was observed a few times. The chain combines TRBV5-1 with TRBJ2-1, with a weak D call TRBD1 (6 bases). V was pared by 4 bases and J by 5 bases, with 19 bases between. CDR1 and CDR2 (germline): SGHRS, YFSETQ. The CDR3 totals 16 residues. The CDR3 nucleotides read TGCGCCAGCAGCCACTCCAGGGGTTTGGCTAACAATGAGCAGTTCTTC. As protein: CASSHSRGLANNEQFF.

This clonotype was detected many times. J is TRBJ2-7 and V is TRBV28, with D perhaps matching TRBD1 (5 bases). The V end lost 5 bases, the J end lost 6 bases, and 11 bases lay between the germline ends. Germline V gene lookup returns CDR1 MDHEN and CDR2 SYDVKM. The CDR3 runs 12 residues. This CDR3 is CASSKGVSEQYV. The CDR3 DNA reads TGTGCCAGCAGTAAAGGGGTGAGCGAGCAGTACGTC.

Only one count was recorded for this clonotype. Sequence at one end of the junction differs from germline and may be a read error. The chain employs TRBV12-3 or TRBV12-4 and TRBJ1-5, with 10 bases matching TRBD1. The length of the CDR3 is 17 residues. DNA for the CDR3: TGTACCAGCAGTTTAGCCTTGGGACAGGGGAACAATCAGCCCCAGCATTTT. As protein: CTSSLALGQGNNQPQHF.

The chain has TRBV6-5 and TRBJ2-2; TRBD2 agrees at 15 bases. J gave up 6 bases and V 2 bases, and 7 bases lay outside the gene matches. This CDR3 region has 18 residues. Looked up from germline, CDR1 is MNHEY and CDR2 is SVGAGI. CDR3 nucleotides: TGTGCCAGCAGTTACGGGACTAGCGGGGGGCACCTAGCCGGGGAGCTGTTTTTT. It encodes CASSYGTSGGHLAGELFF.

This clonotype was seen a few times. The chain combines TRBV20-1 with TRBJ1-2, with unresolved D. The length of the CDR3 is 12 residues. Trimming cost V 0 bases and J 4 bases, with 6 bases left between them. Germline V CDR1 and CDR2: DFQATT, SNEGSKA (reference sequence). CDR3 nucleotides: TGCAGTGCTAGAGATGGGTTCTATGGCTACACCTTC. Translating gives CSARDGFYGYTF.

The chain's CDR3 is CASSQVLAGYNEQFF. The DNA for the CDR3 is TGCGCCAGCAGCCAAGTACTAGCGGGATACAATGAGCAGTTCTTC. The chain couples TRBV4-3 to TRBJ2-1; 10 positions match TRBD2. This CDR3 has 15 amino acids. Germline V gives CDR1 LGHNA, CDR2 YSLEER. The V gene end was trimmed by 1 base and the J gene end by 4 bases; junction bases not matched to a gene: 1.

CDR3 protein: CASSGAGGWETQYF. In nucleotides, the CDR3 is TGTGCCAGCAGCGGAGCGGGGGGGTGGGAGACCCAGTACTTC. V gene TRBV9 combines with J gene TRBJ2-5, with 10 positions matching TRBD2. This CDR3 region has 14 residues. V lost 3 bases to trimming and J lost 5 bases; unmatched junction nucleotides: 4. Germline lookup yields CDR1 SGDLS and CDR2 YYNGEE.

V is TRBV24-1 and J is TRBJ2-5, with 7 positions matching TRBD2. CDR3 length equals 15 residues. V lost 3 bases to trimming and J lost 2 bases; unmatched junction nucleotides: 5. Germline V gene lookup returns CDR1 KGHDR and CDR2 SFDVKD. This chain's CDR3 is CATSDPPGGQETQYF. The DNA for the CDR3 is TGTGCCACCAGTGATCCGCCGGGGGGACAAGAGACCCAGTACTTC.

This clonotype was counted only a few times. CDR3 sequence: CSARDPSRTNEAFF. The CDR3 nucleotides read TGCAGTGCTAGAGATCCCTCCCGGACAAACGAAGCTTTCTTT. The chain couples TRBV20-1 to TRBJ1-1; maybe TRBD1 (5 bases). The CDR3 has 14 amino acids. Germline CDR1 reads DFQATT; CDR2 reads SNEGSKA (reference sequence). V shed 0 bases and J shed 8 bases, with 16 bases lying between them.

This clonotype was seen repeatedly, ten times or more. The chain uses TRBV6-5 and TRBJ2-5; no firm D call. Germline-derived CDR1 and CDR2 are MNHEY and SVGAGI. The V end was cut by 1 base, the J end by 3 bases, with 9 bases between. This CDR3 comprises 14 residues. The chain's CDR3 is CASSYWVTKETQYF. Written as DNA, the CDR3 is TGTGCCAGCAGTTACTGGGTCACTAAAGAGACCCAGTACTTC.

This clonotype was counted many times. This rearrangement joins TRBV29-1 to TRBJ2-1; a weak D match, TRBD1 (6 bases). This CDR3 has 15 amino acids. Trimming left V 1 base short and J 6 bases short, with 16 bases between. Germline-derived CDR1 and CDR2 are SQVTM and ANQGSEA. CDR3 DNA: TGCAGCGTTGAAGCCCGACAGGCCCAAACCAATGAGCAGTTCTTC. This sequence encodes CSVEARQAQTNEQFF.

In this sample, this clonotype turned up many times. CDR3 nucleotides: TGTGCCAGCAGTGAACCGGGACGGTTTAGCAATCAGCCCCAGCATTTT. Translated: CASSEPGRFSNQPQHF. The chain has TRBV6-1 and TRBJ1-5; TRBD1 might be the D (5 bases). The CDR3 consists of 16 residues. V lost 2 bases to trimming and J lost 0 bases, with 11 bases between them. Germline-derived CDR1 and CDR2 are MNHNS and SASEGT.

The table lists this clonotype with a few counts. The chain uses TRBV12-3 or TRBV12-4 and TRBJ1-6, with 8 bases lining up with TRBD1. This CDR3 comprises 15 residues. Unmatched junction bases numbered 9, after V lost 7 bases and J lost 7 bases. The CDR3 sequence is CASTFRTGHNSPLHF. In DNA form, the CDR3 reads TGTGCCAGCACCTTTCGGACAGGGCACAATTCACCCCTCCACTTT.

This chain's CDR3 is CASSWAGTGPDTQYF. The CDR3 DNA reads TGCGCCAGCAGCTGGGCCGGGACAGGCCCAGATACGCAGTATTTT. This chain uses TRBV5-1 with TRBJ2-3, with 8 nucleotides matching TRBD1. The CDR3 is 15 residues long. V was pared by 3 bases and J by 4 bases, with 7 bases of the junction left unmatched. CDR1 SGHRS and CDR2 YFSETQ come from the germline V gene.

The chain is built from TRBV12-3 or TRBV12-4 and TRBJ2-1, with 10 bases matching TRBD1. This CDR3 is built from 14 residues. V lost 3 bases, J lost 8 bases, and 4 bases stayed unmatched. The CDR3 DNA sequence: TGTGCCAGCAGTTTCCGGGACAGGGGCCATGAGCAGTTCTTC. Translated, it gives CASSFRDRGHEQFF.

This clonotype was seen ten or more times. This rearrangement joins TRBV25-1 to TRBJ2-2; D not certain. Between the trimmed V and J ends, which lost 10 bases and 1 base, there was a span of 7 bases. Germline V gene data show CDR1 as MGHDK and CDR2 as SYGVNS. This CDR3 is built from 12 residues. CDR3 sequence: CATSRNTGELFF. DNA for the CDR3: TGTGCCACCTCGAGGAACACCGGGGAGCTGTTTTTT.

The chain combines TRBV28 with TRBJ2-1; weak D call: TRBD1 (6 bases). Germline CDR1 and CDR2: MDHEN and SYDVKM. CDR3 size: 15 residues. V lost 4 bases, J lost 1 base, and 11 bases lay in between. CDR3 nucleotides: TGTGCCAGCAGTTACCAGGGGCGGTCCTACAATGAGCAGTTCTTC. Residues: CASSYQGRSYNEQFF.